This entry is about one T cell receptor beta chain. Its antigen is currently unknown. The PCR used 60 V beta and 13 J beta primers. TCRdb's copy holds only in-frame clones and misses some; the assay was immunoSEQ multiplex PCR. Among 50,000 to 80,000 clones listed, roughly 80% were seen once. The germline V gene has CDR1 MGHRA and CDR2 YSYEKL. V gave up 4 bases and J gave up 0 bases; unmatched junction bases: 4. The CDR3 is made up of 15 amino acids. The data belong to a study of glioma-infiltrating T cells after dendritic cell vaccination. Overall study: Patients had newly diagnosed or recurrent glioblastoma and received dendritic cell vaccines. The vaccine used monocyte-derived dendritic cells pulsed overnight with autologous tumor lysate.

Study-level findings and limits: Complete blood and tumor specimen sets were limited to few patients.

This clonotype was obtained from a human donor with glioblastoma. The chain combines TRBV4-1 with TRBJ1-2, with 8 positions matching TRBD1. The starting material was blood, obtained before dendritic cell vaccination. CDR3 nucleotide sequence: TGCGCCAGCAGCCCTTGGGACAGGACTAACTATGGCTACACCTTC. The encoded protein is CASSPWDRTNYGYTF.